The 28 T cell receptor beta chains below come from one sample, sequenced in a study of cytomegalovirus exposure and HLA in healthy donors. Generated by immunoSEQ multiplex PCR, the TCRdb table keeps only in-frame clones and is missing some. Among tens of thousands of clones listed, roughly 90% were seen once. Sequencing was carried out using PBMCs. The receptors come from a woman younger than 45 in good health and CMV-seronegative.

The V call is TRBV7-2, the J call TRBJ1-1; TRBD1 agrees at 9 bases. J lost 2 bases, V lost 5 bases, and 9 bases had no gene match. The length of the CDR3 is 16 residues. Per the germline V gene, CDR1 is SGHTA and CDR2 is FQGNSA. The CDR3 here is CASSPSQGAINTEAFF. CDR3 DNA: TGTGCCAGCAGCCCCTCACAGGGGGCGATTAACACTGAAGCTTTCTTT.

This chain uses TRBV12-5 with TRBJ2-3, with 8 bases fitting TRBD2. Germline CDR1 LGHNT, CDR2 FRNRAP. V was pared by 5 bases and J by 1 base, with 8 bases of the junction left unmatched. CDR3 length: 16 amino acids. In DNA form, the CDR3 reads TGTGCTAGTGGTCGGGATACTAGCGGTCGCACAGATACGCAGTATTTT. Translating it yields CASGRDTSGRTDTQYF.

This clone has just one count. J is TRBJ1-1 and V is TRBV6-5; TRBD1 might be the D (6 bases). The CDR3 contains 14 residues. Trimming stripped 5 bases from V and 4 bases from J, with 14 bases between. The germline V gene encodes CDR1 MNHEY and CDR2 SVGAGI. The CDR3 is CASSPTDRPTEAFF. As DNA, the CDR3 is TGTGCCAGCAGTCCAACCGACAGGCCCACTGAAGCTTTCTTT.

Of note for this clone: The junction does not match germline at one end; this may be a read error. The chain couples TRBV11-2 to TRBJ2-5; D is unclear. Germline V lookup: CDR1 SGHAT, CDR2 FQNNGV. The CDR3 has 13 residues. DNA of the CDR3: TGTGCCAGTAGCTTAACACCCAAAGAGACCCAGTACTTC. Translated, it gives CASSLTPKETQYF.

This clone is classed as medium-sized (0.01 to 0.1%). This chain links TRBV23-1 with TRBJ1-2; 8 bases match TRBD1. TRBV23-1 falls under the ORF class, with uncertain function. The CDR3 has 15 amino acids. V shed 0 bases and J 3 bases; nucleotides not matched to a gene: 3. Written as DNA, the CDR3 is TGCGCCAGCAGTCAATCCCGGGACAGGTACTATGGCTACACCTTC. Its protein product is CASSQSRDRYYGYTF.

The V call is TRBV5-1, the J call TRBJ1-1; TRBD1 aligns across 8 bases. After removal of 4 bases from V and 7 bases from J, the junction contained 9 bases not matched to a gene. Germline loops: CDR1 SGHRS, CDR2 YFSETQ. CDR3 size: 14 residues. The CDR3 protein is CASSAGTGRREAFF. The CDR3 region has the DNA TGCGCCAGCAGCGCCGGGACAGGTCGACGTGAAGCTTTCTTT.

The chain couples TRBV5-5 to TRBJ2-2; TRBD1 might be the D (5 bases). Per the germline V gene, CDR1 is SGHKS and CDR2 is YYEKEE (reference sequence). V dropped 5 bases and J dropped 5 bases, with 10 bases sitting between them. The CDR3 runs to 13 residues. CDR3 protein: CASRTEWTGELFF. CDR3 nucleotides: TGTGCCAGCAGGACAGAGTGGACCGGGGAGCTGTTTTTT.

The chain joins TRBV15 to TRBJ2-3; 12 bases are a match to TRBD2. The junction had 4 bases not matched to a gene; V was cut back by 0 bases and J by 6 bases. This CDR3 is 16 amino acids long. CDR1 LNHNV and CDR2 YYDKDF come from the germline V gene (reference sequence). The chain's CDR3 is CATSRDPSGRADTQYF. DNA for the CDR3: TGTGCCACCAGCAGAGATCCTAGCGGGAGGGCCGATACGCAGTATTTT.

The V call is TRBV28, the J call TRBJ2-3; the match to TRBD2 covers 12 bases. Trimming at V came to 0 bases and at J to 4 bases, leaving 5 bases not matched to a gene. There are 17 residues in the CDR3. CDR1 is MDHEN, CDR2 SYDVKM, per germline. The CDR3 reads CASSLWDLAGGPDTQYF. The CDR3, as DNA: TGTGCCAGCAGTTTATGGGATCTAGCGGGAGGGCCAGATACGCAGTATTTT.

The chain couples TRBV9 to TRBJ1-1; TRBD1 agrees at 7 bases. CDR3 length: 15 residues. Trimming cost V 4 bases and J 1 base; bases outside gene matches: 7. Germline V lookup: CDR1 SGDLS, CDR2 YYNGEE. The CDR3 nucleotides are TGTGCCAGCAGCACGAGACAGGGATCGAACACTGAAGCTTTCTTT. Translated: CASSTRQGSNTEAFF.

The count of this clone is one. The chain is built from TRBV7-3 and TRBJ2-3; 7 bases are a match to TRBD2. The V and J ends lost 7 bases and 2 bases, in that order; junction bases with no gene match: 9. This CDR3 comprises 15 residues. Germline V CDR1 and CDR2: SGHTA, FQGTGA. As DNA, the CDR3 is TGTGCCAGCACCGTAGCGGGCCAATTCACAGATACGCAGTATTTT. It translates to CASTVAGQFTDTQYF.

The rearrangement uses TRBV7-9 and TRBJ2-3, with 7 bases aligning to TRBD2. The length of the CDR3 is 14 residues. The germline V gene has CDR1 SEHNR and CDR2 FQNEAQ (reference sequence). The trim removed 5 bases at V and 3 bases at J, leaving 5 bases unmatched. This CDR3 reads CASSVAGVTDTQYF. CDR3 nucleotide sequence: TGTGCCAGCAGCGTTGCGGGAGTGACAGATACGCAGTATTTT.

The V call is TRBV7-2, the J call TRBJ1-2, with D possibly TRBD1 on 6 matching bases. The CDR3 is 15 amino acids. V was cut by 0 bases and J by 4 bases, with 12 bases left in between. CDR1 and CDR2 (germline): SGHTA, FQGNSA. The DNA for the CDR3 is TGTGCCAGCAGCTTAGCGATACAGGGCGCCTATGGCTACACCTTC. This encodes CASSLAIQGAYGYTF.

This chain links TRBV7-2 with TRBJ2-2; TRBD2 is a possible D gene (5 bases). This CDR3 region has 16 residues. V was cut by 6 bases and J by 3 bases, with 17 bases left in between. CDR1 is SGHTA and CDR2 is FQGNSA in the germline V gene. As DNA, the CDR3 is TGTGCCAGCAGTCAGAATAGCCCCGGGGACACCGGGGAGCTGTTTTTT. It codes for CASSQNSPGDTGELFF.

The chain recombines TRBV30 with TRBJ2-2, with D possibly being TRBD1 (5 bases). V was pared by 7 bases and J by 5 bases, with 17 bases between. The V gene's germline CDR1 is GTSNPN and CDR2 SVGIG (reference sequence). The CDR3 is 14 residues long. The CDR3 protein is CAFGRGGATGELFF. CDR3 bases: TGTGCCTTTGGGCGAGGTGGGGCAACCGGGGAGCTGTTTTTT.

V gene TRBV30 combines with J gene TRBJ2-2; 8 nucleotides align to TRBD2. The CDR3 length is 15 residues. The V gene's germline CDR1 is GTSNPN and CDR2 SVGIG (reference sequence). CDR3 in DNA: TGTGCACAGAACTGGGCGGGAGGAAAAGGCGGGGAGCTGTTTTTT. Translation gives CAQNWAGGKGGELFF.

V and J are TRBV7-2 and TRBJ2-1; the match to TRBD1 covers 7 bases. With V trimmed by 4 bases and J by 1 base, 13 bases remained unmatched. Per germline, CDR1 SGHTA and CDR2 FQGNSA. This CDR3 spans 18 amino acids. CDR3 in DNA: TGTGCCAGCAGCTCAGGACAGGCGGTCTTCGGGTCCTACAATGAGCAGTTCTTC. Translated, it gives CASSSGQAVFGSYNEQFF.

This rearrangement joins TRBV28 to TRBJ1-1, with TRBD1 matching 7 bases. V lost 6 bases and J lost 0; bases outside the gene matches: 13. Per germline, CDR1 MDHEN and CDR2 SYDVKM. This CDR3 is 17 amino acids long. The CDR3 spells CASRRTLGQVMNTEAFF. The CDR3 DNA follows: TGTGCCAGCAGACGTACTCTCGGACAGGTAATGAACACTGAAGCTTTCTTT.

This chain uses TRBV7-9 with TRBJ2-3; TRBD1 agrees at 8 bases. CDR1 and CDR2 from the germline V gene are SEHNR and FQNEAQ (reference sequence). The CDR3 runs 15 residues. V was clipped by 5 bases and J by 1 base; unmatched bases: 5. CDR3 sequence: CASSPTGGRTDTQYF. CDR3 nucleotide sequence: TGTGCCAGCAGCCCTACAGGGGGACGCACAGATACGCAGTATTTT.

The V call is TRBV30, the J call TRBJ1-3; D is uncertain. Germline CDR1 GTSNPN, CDR2 SVGIG (reference sequence). CDR3 size: 14 residues. The V and J ends lost 0 bases and 0 bases respectively, with 6 bases between them. The CDR3 DNA reads as TGTGCCTGGAGTGTGTCGAGCTCTGGAAACACCATATATTTT. Its protein product is CAWSVSSSGNTIYF.

The V gene is TRBV2, the J gene TRBJ1-2; perhaps TRBD1 as D (5 bases). V was cut by 6 bases and J by 2 bases, with 10 bases left in between. Per germline, CDR1 SNHLY and CDR2 FYNNEI. The CDR3 runs to 13 residues. CDR3 nucleotides: TGTGCCAGCAGGAAGACAGAGAACTATGGCTACACCTTC. This sequence encodes CASRKTENYGYTF.

The chain couples TRBV9 to TRBJ2-6; TRBD1 is a possible D gene (5 bases). The CDR3 has 13 residues. V was shortened by 3 bases and J by 4 bases, with 5 bases between the two germline ends. Germline V gene data show CDR1 as SGDLS and CDR2 as YYNGEE. In DNA, the CDR3 is TGTGCCAGCAGCGGGACAGGGGCCAACGTCCTGACTTTC. Its protein is CASSGTGANVLTF.

The chain carries TRBV6-5 and TRBJ2-1, with 9 bases aligning to TRBD1. This CDR3 spans 15 amino acids. Germline V gives CDR1 MNHEY, CDR2 SVGAGI. V lost 4 bases and J lost 2; bases outside the gene matches: 3. The CDR3 DNA sequence: TGTGCCAGCAGTTTGGGACAGGGCACCTACAATGAGCAGTTCTTC. It translates to CASSLGQGTYNEQFF.

The chain is built from TRBV7-6 and TRBJ2-2; perhaps TRBD1 as D (5 bases). The V and J ends lost 2 bases and 4 bases respectively, with 11 bases between them. The CDR3 is made up of 15 amino acids. The germline gives CDR1 SGHVS, CDR2 FNYEAQ. DNA for the CDR3: TGTGCCAGCAGCTTAAATGGGGCTCCCACCGGGGAGCTGTTTTTT. Translating gives CASSLNGAPTGELFF. The complete variable domain, with remaining parts taken from reference TRBV7-6 and TRBJ2-2, reads GAGVSQSPRYKVTKRGQDVALRCDPISGHVSLYWYRQALGQGPEFLTYFNYEAQQDKSGLPNDRFSAERPEGSISTLTIQRTEQRDSAMYRCASSLNGAPTGELFFGEGSRLTVL.

This clone is a singleton in its sample. V gene TRBV19 combines with J gene TRBJ1-2; tentative D call: TRBD1 (6 bases). This CDR3 spans 14 amino acids. V shed 5 bases and J shed 8 bases, with 18 bases lying between them. The germline V gene has CDR1 LNHDA and CDR2 SQIVND (reference sequence). The CDR3 is CASSARTGSFGYTF. As DNA, the CDR3 is TGTGCCAGTAGTGCCCGAACAGGGTCGTTCGGCTACACCTTC. The entire variable domain, with the rest obtained from reference TRBV19 and TRBJ1-2, is as follows: DGGITQSPKYLFRKEGQNVTLSCEQNLNHDAMYWYRQDPGQGLRLIYYSQIVNDFQKGDIAEGYSVSREKKESFPLTVTSAQKNPTAFYLCASSARTGSFGYTFGSGTRLTVV.

This sequence joins TRBV28 and TRBJ2-2; no clear D. There are 14 residues in the CDR3. V was trimmed by 6 bases and J by 2 bases, leaving 10 bases between them. Germline values: CDR1 MDHEN, CDR2 SYDVKM. The CDR3 coding sequence is TGTGCCAGCAGAGACATGATAAACACCGGGGAGCTGTTTTTT. Translating it yields CASRDMINTGELFF.

The J gene is TRBJ1-1, the V gene TRBV10-2, with D unresolved. The CDR3 totals 11 residues. Germline CDR1 is WSHSY and CDR2 is SAAADI. Trimming removed 2 bases from V and 8 bases from J, with 6 bases in between. The CDR3 nucleotides are TGCGCCAGCAGTGAGGGAGGGGAAGCTTTCTTT. Its protein product is CASSEGGEAFF.

The chain carries TRBV2 and TRBJ2-4, with 9 bases aligning to TRBD1. The CDR3 runs to 13 residues. V trimming: 8 bases; J trimming: 4 bases; junction bases outside the gene matches: 3. CDR1 and CDR2 (germline): SNHLY, FYNNEI. CDR3 in DNA: TGTGCCAGCGGACAGGGGTCGAAAAACATTCAGTACTTC. Protein product: CASGQGSKNIQYF.